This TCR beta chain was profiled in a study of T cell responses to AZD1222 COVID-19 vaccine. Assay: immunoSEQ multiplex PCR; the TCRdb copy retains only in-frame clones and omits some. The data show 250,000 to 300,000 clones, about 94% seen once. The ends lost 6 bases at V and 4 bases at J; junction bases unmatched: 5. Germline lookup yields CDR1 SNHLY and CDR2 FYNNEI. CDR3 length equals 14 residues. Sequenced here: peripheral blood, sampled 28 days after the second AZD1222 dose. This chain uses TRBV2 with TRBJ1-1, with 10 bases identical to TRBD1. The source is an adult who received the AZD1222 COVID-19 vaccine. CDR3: CASRRDRGGTEAFF. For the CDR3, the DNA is TGTGCCAGCAGGCGGGACAGGGGAGGCACTGAAGCTTTCTTT.